The clone carrying this T cell receptor beta chain was recorded a few times. These data are taken from a study of T cell changes during pregnancy in multiple sclerosis. Clones were sequenced by immunoSEQ multiplex PCR, and TCRdb holds only the in-frame ones, with some missing. The sample has roughly 100,000 clones, around nine tenths seen once. The germline V gene has CDR1 SEHNR and CDR2 FQNEAQ (reference sequence). Trimming cost V 0 bases and J 0 bases, with 9 bases left between them. The CDR3 contains 15 residues. The sequencing here drew on peripheral blood, taken after pregnancy. The origin of this receptor is a female donor with multiple sclerosis, enrolled in a pregnancy study. The chain has TRBV7-9 and TRBJ2-7, with no clear D. This CDR3 is CASSLAQAPSYEQYF. CDR3 DNA: TGTGCCAGCAGCTTAGCGCAGGCCCCCTCCTACGAGCAGTACTTC.